Below, one TCR beta chain is given with its context. Its matching antigen is unknown. Sequenced by immunoSEQ multiplex PCR; TCRdb stores in-frame clones only, minus some. The sample holds some 320,000 clones, 87% seen once. These data originate in a study of cytomegalovirus exposure and HLA in healthy donors. The V gene's germline CDR1 is SGHTA and CDR2 FQGNSA. V shed 6 bases and J shed 4 bases, with 13 bases lying between them. The CDR3 is made up of 15 amino acids. Among the roughly 120 subjects of the validation cohort, separate from the roughly 670-subject first cohort, were the donors. Findings of the study overall: TCR clusters originating in the first cohort tended to co-occur in the 110 or so validation repertoires, according to a later analysis.

The sequence was obtained from a woman in her twenties or thirties in good health and CMV-seropositive. J is TRBJ2-6 and V is TRBV7-2; D is unresolved. The material sequenced was PBMCs. CDR3 sequence: CASRSVLGGANVLTF. The CDR3 DNA reads as TGTGCCAGCAGATCCGTGTTGGGAGGGGCCAACGTCCTGACTTTC.